Listed below are T cell receptor beta chains from one sample, sequenced in a study of blood T cell dynamics during melanoma immunotherapy. Assay used: immunoSEQ multiplex PCR; TCRdb lists only in-frame clones, some missing. The sample holds a few thousand clones, roughly 90% seen once. This specimen was blood, taken from a patient treated with checkpoint blockade. These receptors were taken from a human donor with melanoma. Each CDR3 is given with its conserved first and last residue. The D gene is left open where the match is weak. Only some rows state a clone size, as once, few, many or a class for expanded clones.

v_gene	d_gene	abundance	j_gene	CDR3nt	CDR3aa
TRBV7-1	TRBD2	NA	TRBJ2-7	TGTGCCAGCAGCCCCGGACTAGCGGGAGGAAGATCCTACGAGCAGTACTTC	CASSPGLAGGRSYEQYF
TRBV30	TRBD2	NA	TRBJ2-7	TGTGCCTGGAGTGGGTCACTAGCGGGCTGGTACGAGCAGTACTTC	CAWSGSLAGWYEQYF
TRBV19	NA	NA	TRBJ2-7	TGTGCCAGTAGTATGTCCAGGGATGTCTACGAGCAGTACTTC	CASSMSRDVYEQYF
TRBV6-5	TRBD1	NA	TRBJ2-7	TGTGCCAGCAGTTATCCAGGGACAGGGGGAGTCTACGAGCAGTACTTC	CASSYPGTGGVYEQYF
TRBV9	TRBD1	NA	TRBJ1-1	TGTGCCAGCAGCGCCAGTACAGGGACAGGGAACACTGAAGCTTTCTTT	CASSASTGTGNTEAFF
TRBV19	TRBD1	NA	TRBJ2-3	TGTGCCAGTAGTCCCTCCTGGACAGGGTCGACAGATACGCAGTATTTT	CASSPSWTGSTDTQYF
TRBV11-2	NA	once	TRBJ1-2	TGTGCCAGCAGCTTAGATACCCGCCTGAGAGGCTACACCTTC	CASSLDTRLRGYTF
TRBV6-5	TRBD1	NA	TRBJ2-5	TGTGCCAGCAGCCGACAGGGGGGAGAGACCCAGTACTTC	CASSRQGGETQYF
TRBV7-2	TRBD1	NA	TRBJ1-2	TGTGCCAGCAGCTCCGACAGGGGGCGCGGCTACACCTTC	CASSSDRGRGYTF
TRBV7-2	TRBD2	NA	TRBJ2-7	TGTGCCAGCAGTTACGGGACTAGCTGGGACGAGCAGTACTTC	CASSYGTSWDEQYF
TRBV5-1	NA	NA	TRBJ2-1	TGCGCCAGCAGCTCCCAAAACCGACTAGGTTTGCCCAATGAGCAGTTCTTC	CASSSQNRLGLPNEQFF
TRBV10-3	NA	NA	TRBJ2-1	TGTGCCATCACGGAGGGCCCCAGGAATGAGCAGTTCTTC	CAITEGPRNEQFF